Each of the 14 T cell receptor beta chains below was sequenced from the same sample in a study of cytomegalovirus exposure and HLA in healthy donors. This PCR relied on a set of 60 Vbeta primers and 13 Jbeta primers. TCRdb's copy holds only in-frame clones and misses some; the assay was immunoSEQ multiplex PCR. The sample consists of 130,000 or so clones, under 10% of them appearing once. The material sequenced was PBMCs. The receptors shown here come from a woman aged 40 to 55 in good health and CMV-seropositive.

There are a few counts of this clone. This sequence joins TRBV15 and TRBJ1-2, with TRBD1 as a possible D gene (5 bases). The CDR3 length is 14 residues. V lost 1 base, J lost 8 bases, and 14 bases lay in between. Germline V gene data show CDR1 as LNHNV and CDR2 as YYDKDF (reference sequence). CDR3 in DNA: TGTGCCACCAGCAGAGGGGGGGGATTGGAGGGCTACACCTTC. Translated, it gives CATSRGGGLEGYTF.

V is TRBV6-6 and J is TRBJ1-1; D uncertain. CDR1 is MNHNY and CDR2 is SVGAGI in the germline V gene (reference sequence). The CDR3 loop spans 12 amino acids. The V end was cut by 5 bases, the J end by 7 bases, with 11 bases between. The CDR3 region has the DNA TGTGCCAGCAGTACCGAGCCGCGTGAAGCTTTCTTT. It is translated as CASSTEPREAFF.

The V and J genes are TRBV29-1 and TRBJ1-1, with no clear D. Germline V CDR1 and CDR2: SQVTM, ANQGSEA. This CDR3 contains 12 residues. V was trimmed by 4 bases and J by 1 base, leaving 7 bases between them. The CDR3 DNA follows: TGCAGCGTTGCCAGACAGAACACTGAAGCTTTCTTT. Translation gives CSVARQNTEAFF.

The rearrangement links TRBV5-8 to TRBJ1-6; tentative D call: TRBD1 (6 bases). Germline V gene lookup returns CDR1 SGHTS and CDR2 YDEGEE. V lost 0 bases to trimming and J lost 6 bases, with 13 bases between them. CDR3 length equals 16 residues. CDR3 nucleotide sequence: TGTGCCAGCAGCTTGGGTGGGACAATGCCTAATTCACCCCTCCACTTT. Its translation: CASSLGGTMPNSPLHF. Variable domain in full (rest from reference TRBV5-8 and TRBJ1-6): EAGVTQSPTHLIKTRGQQATLRCSPISGHTSVYWYQQALGLGLQFLLWYDEGEERNRGNFPPRFSGRQFPNYSSELNVNALELEDSALYLCASSLGGTMPNSPLHFGNGTRLTVT.

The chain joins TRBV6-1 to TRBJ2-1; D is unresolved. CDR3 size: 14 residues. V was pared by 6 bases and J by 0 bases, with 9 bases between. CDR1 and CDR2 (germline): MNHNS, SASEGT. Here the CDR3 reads CASSPSSSYNEQFF. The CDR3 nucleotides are TGTGCCAGCAGCCCCTCGAGCTCCTACAATGAGCAGTTCTTC.

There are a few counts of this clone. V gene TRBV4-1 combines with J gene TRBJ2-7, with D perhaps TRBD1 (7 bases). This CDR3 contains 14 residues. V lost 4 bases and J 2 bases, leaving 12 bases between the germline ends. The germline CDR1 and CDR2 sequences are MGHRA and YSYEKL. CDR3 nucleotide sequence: TGCGCCAGCAGCCCCGGCGGGACAGCCTACGAGCAGTACTTC. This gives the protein CASSPGGTAYEQYF.

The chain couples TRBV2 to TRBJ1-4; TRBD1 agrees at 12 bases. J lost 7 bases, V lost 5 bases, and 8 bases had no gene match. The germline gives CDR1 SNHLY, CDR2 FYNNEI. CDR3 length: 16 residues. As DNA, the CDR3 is TGTGCCAGCAGTCCAACCGGGACAGGGGGCCGTGAAAAACTGTTTTTT. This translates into CASSPTGTGGREKLFF.

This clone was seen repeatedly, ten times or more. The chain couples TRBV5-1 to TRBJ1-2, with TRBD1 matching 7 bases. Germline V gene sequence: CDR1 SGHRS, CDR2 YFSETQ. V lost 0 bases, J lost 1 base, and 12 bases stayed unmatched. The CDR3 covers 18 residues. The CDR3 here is CASSLEAGGSPFNYGYTF. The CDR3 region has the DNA TGCGCCAGCAGCTTGGAGGCAGGGGGTTCACCTTTTAACTATGGCTACACCTTC. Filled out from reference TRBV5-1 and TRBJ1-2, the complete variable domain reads KAGVTQTPRYLIKTRGQQVTLSCSPISGHRSVSWYQQTPGQGLQFLFEYFSETQRNKGNFPGRFSGRQFSNSRSEMNVSTLELGDSALYLCASSLEAGGSPFNYGYTFGSGTRLTVV.

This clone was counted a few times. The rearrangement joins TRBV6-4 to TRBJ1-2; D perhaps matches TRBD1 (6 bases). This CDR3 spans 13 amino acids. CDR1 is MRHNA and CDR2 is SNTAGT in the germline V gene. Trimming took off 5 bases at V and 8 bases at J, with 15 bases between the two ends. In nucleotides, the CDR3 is TGTGCCAGCAGTTCCCAGGGGCTGGGAGGCTACACCTTC. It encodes CASSSQGLGGYTF.

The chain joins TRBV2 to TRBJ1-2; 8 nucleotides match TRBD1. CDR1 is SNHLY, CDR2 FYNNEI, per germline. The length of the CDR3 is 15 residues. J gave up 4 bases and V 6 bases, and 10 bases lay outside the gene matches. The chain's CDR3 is CASRTWTGRIYGYTF. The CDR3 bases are TGTGCCAGCAGAACTTGGACAGGGCGAATCTATGGCTACACCTTC.

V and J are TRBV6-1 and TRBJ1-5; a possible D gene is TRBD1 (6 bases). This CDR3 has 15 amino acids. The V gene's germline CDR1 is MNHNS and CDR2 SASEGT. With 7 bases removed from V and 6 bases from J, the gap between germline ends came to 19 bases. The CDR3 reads CASTETLGTSQPQHF. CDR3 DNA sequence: TGTGCCAGCACCGAAACCTTAGGGACATCTCAGCCCCAGCATTTT.

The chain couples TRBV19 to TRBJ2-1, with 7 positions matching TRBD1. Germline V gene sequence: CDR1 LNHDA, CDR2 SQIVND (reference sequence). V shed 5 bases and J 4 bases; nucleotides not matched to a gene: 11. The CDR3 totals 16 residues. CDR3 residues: CASSPGQAETYNEQFF. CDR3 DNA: TGTGCCAGTAGTCCCGGACAGGCCGAAACGTACAATGAGCAGTTCTTC.

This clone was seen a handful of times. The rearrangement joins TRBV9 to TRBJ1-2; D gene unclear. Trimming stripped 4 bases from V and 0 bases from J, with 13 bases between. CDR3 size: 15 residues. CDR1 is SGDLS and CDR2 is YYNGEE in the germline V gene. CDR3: CASSFRTGANYGYTF. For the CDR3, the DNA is TGTGCCAGCAGCTTCCGGACTGGAGCTAACTATGGCTACACCTTC.

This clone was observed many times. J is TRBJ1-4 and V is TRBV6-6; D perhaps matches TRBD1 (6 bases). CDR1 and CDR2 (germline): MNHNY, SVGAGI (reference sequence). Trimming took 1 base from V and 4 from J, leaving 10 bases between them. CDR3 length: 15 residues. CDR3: CASSYWGPSNEKLFF. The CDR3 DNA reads TGTGCCAGCAGTTACTGGGGGCCAAGTAATGAAAAACTGTTTTTT.